A selection of T cell receptor beta chains follows, all from one sample in a study of Ad26.COV2.S vaccination and SARS-CoV-2 variants. Clones were sequenced by immunoSEQ multiplex PCR, and TCRdb holds only the in-frame ones, with some missing. The profile shows around 380,000 clones, 80% to 90% of them singletons. The sequencing here drew on peripheral blood, taken in a trial of Ad26.COV2.S vaccine versus placebo. These receptors were collected from a person aged 18-65 years who received the Ad26.COV2.S COVID-19 vaccine or a placebo. Both conserved end residues are part of each CDR3. Each record gives: D gene, clone size, V gene, J gene, CDR3 protein, CDR3 DNA. The D gene is left open where the match is weak. Rows give clone size only sometimes, using once, few, many, or a class for an expanded clone.

d_gene: TRBD1; abundance: NA; v_gene: TRBV7-8; j_gene: TRBJ1-5; CDR3aa: CASSWDRGPGQPQHF; CDR3nt: TGTGCCAGCAGCTGGGACAGGGGGCCGGGTCAGCCCCAGCATTTT
d_gene: NA; abundance: NA; v_gene: TRBV30; j_gene: TRBJ1-1; CDR3aa: CAWSLGGLVTEAFF; CDR3nt: TGTGCCTGGAGTTTGGGGGGCCTCGTCACTGAAGCTTTCTTT
d_gene: TRBD1; abundance: few; v_gene: TRBV19; j_gene: TRBJ1-1; CDR3aa: CASSIATGILNTEAFF; CDR3nt: TGTGCCAGTAGTATAGCGACAGGGATTTTGAACACTGAAGCTTTCTTT
d_gene: NA; abundance: NA; v_gene: TRBV5-1; j_gene: TRBJ2-7; CDR3aa: CASSLAIGAGTIGYEQYF; CDR3nt: TGCGCCAGCAGCTTGGCCATAGGGGCCGGTACGATAGGGTACGAGCAGTACTTC
d_gene: TRBD1; abundance: NA; v_gene: TRBV6-5; j_gene: TRBJ2-7; CDR3aa: CASRPTGGVAYEQYF; CDR3nt: TGTGCCAGCAGACCGACAGGGGGTGTTGCCTACGAGCAGTACTTC
d_gene: NA; abundance: NA; v_gene: TRBV20-1; j_gene: TRBJ1-1; CDR3aa: CSAIETEAFF; CDR3nt: TGCAGTGCTATCGAGACTGAAGCTTTCTTT
d_gene: TRBD1; abundance: NA; v_gene: TRBV7-7; j_gene: TRBJ2-1; CDR3aa: CASSLGEQGGNNEQFF; CDR3nt: TGTGCTAGCAGCTTAGGAGAACAGGGGGGAAACAATGAGCAGTTCTTC
d_gene: NA; abundance: NA; v_gene: TRBV24-1; j_gene: TRBJ1-4; CDR3aa: CATSDPSFGEKLFF; CDR3nt: TGTGCCACCAGTGATCCCAGCTTTGGTGAAAAACTGTTTTTT
d_gene: NA; abundance: NA; v_gene: TRBV7-9; j_gene: TRBJ2-3; CDR3aa: CASSYDYTTDTQYF; CDR3nt: TGTGCCAGCAGCTACGACTACACCACAGATACGCAGTATTTT
d_gene: NA; abundance: NA; v_gene: TRBV4-1; j_gene: TRBJ1-4; CDR3aa: CASSQVTEKLFF; CDR3nt: TGCGCCAGCAGCCAAGTCACCGAAAAACTGTTTTTT
d_gene: TRBD2; abundance: once; v_gene: TRBV3-1/TRBV3-2; j_gene: TRBJ2-3; CDR3aa: CASSPSSSGGGGDTQYF; CDR3nt: TGTGCCAGCAGCCCTTCGTCTAGCGGGGGCGGAGGAGATACGCAGTATTTT
d_gene: TRBD1; abundance: once; v_gene: TRBV2; j_gene: TRBJ1-4; CDR3aa: CASSTGGASNEKLFF; CDR3nt: TGTGCCAGCAGTACAGGGGGCGCATCTAATGAAAAACTGTTTTTT
d_gene: TRBD2; abundance: NA; v_gene: TRBV5-4; j_gene: TRBJ2-7; CDR3aa: CASSLKLAGFYEQYF; CDR3nt: TGTGCCAGCAGCTTGAAACTAGCGGGCTTCTACGAGCAGTACTTC
d_gene: NA; abundance: NA; v_gene: TRBV4-1; j_gene: TRBJ1-2; CDR3aa: CASSQQGANYGYTF; CDR3nt: TGCGCCAGCAGCCAACAGGGAGCTAACTATGGCTACACCTTC
d_gene: TRBD1; abundance: NA; v_gene: TRBV15; j_gene: TRBJ1-4; CDR3aa: CATSRDNRGLAKLFF; CDR3nt: TGTGCCACCAGCAGAGATAACAGGGGGCTGGCAAAACTGTTTTTT
d_gene: NA; abundance: NA; v_gene: TRBV6-2/TRBV6-3; j_gene: TRBJ1-1; CDR3aa: CASSIRENTEAFF; CDR3nt: TGTGCCAGCAGTATCCGGGAGAACACTGAAGCTTTCTTT
d_gene: NA; abundance: NA; v_gene: TRBV19; j_gene: TRBJ1-2; CDR3aa: CASSIGGEDLGYTF; CDR3nt: TGTGCCAGTAGTATAGGTGGAGAAGACCTGGGCTACACCTTC
d_gene: NA; abundance: NA; v_gene: TRBV18; j_gene: TRBJ1-5; CDR3aa: CASSGGDDQPQHF; CDR3nt: TGTGCCAGCTCAGGAGGGGATGATCAGCCCCAGCATTTT
d_gene: NA; abundance: NA; v_gene: TRBV5-1; j_gene: TRBJ1-2; CDR3aa: CASSFSGNTNYGYTF; CDR3nt: TGCGCCAGCAGCTTCTCCGGGAACACTAACTATGGCTACACCTTC
d_gene: NA; abundance: NA; v_gene: TRBV5-6; j_gene: TRBJ2-3; CDR3aa: CASSFSRGASTDTQYF; CDR3nt: TGTGCCAGCAGCTTTAGTAGGGGGGCTAGCACAGATACGCAGTATTTT
d_gene: NA; abundance: once; v_gene: TRBV3-1/TRBV3-2; j_gene: TRBJ2-6; CDR3aa: CASSQELTVGFSGANVLTF; CDR3nt: TGTGCCAGCAGCCAAGAACTAACTGTCGGCTTTTCTGGGGCCAACGTCCTGACTTTC
d_gene: NA; abundance: NA; v_gene: TRBV6-5; j_gene: TRBJ2-7; CDR3aa: CASDVLYEQYF; CDR3nt: TGTGCCAGCGACGTTCTCTACGAGCAGTACTTC
d_gene: TRBD2; abundance: NA; v_gene: TRBV2; j_gene: TRBJ2-7; CDR3aa: CASSEEASGGAYEQYF; CDR3nt: TGTGCCAGCAGTGAAGAGGCTAGCGGGGGAGCCTACGAGCAGTACTTC
d_gene: NA; abundance: NA; v_gene: TRBV9; j_gene: TRBJ2-3; CDR3aa: CASGGGTNTDTQYF; CDR3nt: TGTGCCAGCGGTGGCGGGACCAACACAGATACGCAGTATTTT
d_gene: NA; abundance: NA; v_gene: TRBV7-2; j_gene: TRBJ2-3; CDR3aa: CASSLAGSHSTDTQYF; CDR3nt: TGTGCCAGCAGCTTAGCGGGCAGCCACAGCACAGATACGCAGTATTTT
d_gene: TRBD1; abundance: NA; v_gene: TRBV25-1; j_gene: TRBJ1-2; CDR3aa: CASSAATGTGEGYTF; CDR3nt: TGTGCCAGCAGTGCAGCTACCGGGACAGGGGAGGGCTACACCTTC
d_gene: NA; abundance: NA; v_gene: TRBV10-3; j_gene: TRBJ2-7; CDR3aa: CAISGQSYEQYF; CDR3nt: TGTGCCATCAGTGGACAGTCCTACGAGCAGTACTTC
d_gene: NA; abundance: NA; v_gene: TRBV2; j_gene: TRBJ1-1; CDR3aa: CASSPEGVVTEAFF; CDR3nt: TGTGCCAGCAGCCCGGAAGGGGTTGTGACTGAAGCTTTCTTT
d_gene: TRBD1; abundance: NA; v_gene: TRBV5-1; j_gene: TRBJ2-3; CDR3aa: CASSPGQGATDTQYF; CDR3nt: TGCGCCAGCAGCCCGGGACAGGGTGCAACAGATACGCAGTATTTT
d_gene: TRBD1; abundance: once; v_gene: TRBV10-3; j_gene: TRBJ2-2; CDR3aa: CAIRGQGAAGELFF; CDR3nt: TGTGCCATCAGGGGACAGGGGGCTGCCGGGGAGCTGTTTTTT
d_gene: TRBD1; abundance: NA; v_gene: TRBV7-7; j_gene: TRBJ2-3; CDR3aa: CASSLGTGDTDTQYF; CDR3nt: TGTGCTAGCAGCTTAGGGACAGGGGACACAGATACGCAGTATTTT
d_gene: TRBD2; abundance: NA; v_gene: TRBV6-5; j_gene: TRBJ2-1; CDR3aa: CASSYGERGAVDEQFF; CDR3nt: TGTGCCAGCAGTTACGGGGAGCGGGGGGCCGTGGATGAGCAGTTCTTC
d_gene: NA; abundance: NA; v_gene: TRBV18; j_gene: TRBJ2-1; CDR3aa: CASSPDSYNEQFF; CDR3nt: TGTGCCAGCTCACCGGACAGCTACAATGAGCAGTTCTTC
d_gene: NA; abundance: NA; v_gene: TRBV6-6; j_gene: TRBJ1-1; CDR3aa: CASRGGYTEAFF; CDR3nt: TGTGCCAGCAGAGGCGGTTACACTGAAGCTTTCTTT
d_gene: TRBD1; abundance: once; v_gene: TRBV6-6; j_gene: TRBJ2-3; CDR3aa: CASRTTQGAGDTQYF; CDR3nt: TGTGCCAGCAGAACTACTCAGGGGGCGGGAGATACGCAGTATTTT
d_gene: NA; abundance: NA; v_gene: TRBV19; j_gene: TRBJ1-1; CDR3aa: CASSIGGEVNTEAFF; CDR3nt: TGTGCCAGTAGTATTGGGGGGGAGGTGAACACTGAAGCTTTCTTT
d_gene: NA; abundance: NA; v_gene: TRBV6-5; j_gene: TRBJ1-5; CDR3aa: CASSLDGNQPQHF; CDR3nt: TGTGCCAGCAGTTTAGACGGAAATCAGCCCCAGCATTTT
d_gene: NA; abundance: NA; v_gene: TRBV5-1; j_gene: TRBJ2-5; CDR3aa: CASSSNQETQYF; CDR3nt: TGCGCCAGCAGCTCTAACCAAGAGACCCAGTACTTC
d_gene: NA; abundance: NA; v_gene: TRBV7-6; j_gene: TRBJ1-1; CDR3aa: CASSLGSTLGATEAFF; CDR3nt: TGTGCCAGCAGCTTAGGGTCGACCTTAGGCGCGACTGAAGCTTTCTTT
d_gene: TRBD1; abundance: NA; v_gene: TRBV24-1; j_gene: TRBJ2-5; CDR3aa: CATSDWPTGGRETQYF; CDR3nt: TGTGCCACCAGTGATTGGCCCACAGGGGGCAGGGAGACCCAGTACTTC
d_gene: NA; abundance: NA; v_gene: TRBV18; j_gene: TRBJ2-3; CDR3aa: CASSPGVEGITDTQYF; CDR3nt: TGTGCCAGCTCACCGGGGGTCGAGGGGATCACAGATACGCAGTATTTT
d_gene: NA; abundance: few; v_gene: TRBV30; j_gene: TRBJ1-5; CDR3aa: CAWSRQENQPQHF; CDR3nt: TGTGCCTGGAGTCGACAGGAGAATCAGCCCCAGCATTTT
d_gene: TRBD1; abundance: medium-sized; v_gene: TRBV10-3; j_gene: TRBJ1-1; CDR3aa: CASRQGPEAFF; CDR3nt: TGTGCCTCGAGACAGGGCCCTGAAGCTTTCTTT
d_gene: NA; abundance: NA; v_gene: TRBV11-2; j_gene: TRBJ2-3; CDR3aa: CASSLGRWGLDTDTQYF; CDR3nt: TGTGCCAGCAGCTTAGGCCGTTGGGGCCTGGACACAGATACGCAGTATTTT
d_gene: NA; abundance: NA; v_gene: TRBV18; j_gene: TRBJ1-5; CDR3aa: CASSPPSGNQPQHF; CDR3nt: TGTGCCAGCTCACCACCATCAGGGAATCAGCCCCAGCATTTT
d_gene: TRBD1; abundance: NA; v_gene: TRBV7-8; j_gene: TRBJ1-6; CDR3aa: CASSLTGAASPLHF; CDR3nt: TGTGCCAGCAGCTTGACAGGGGCAGCCTCACCCCTCCACTTT
d_gene: NA; abundance: NA; v_gene: TRBV18; j_gene: TRBJ1-3; CDR3aa: CASSLGQRNTIYF; CDR3nt: TGTGCCAGCTCTCTTGGACAGAGAAACACCATATATTTT
d_gene: NA; abundance: NA; v_gene: TRBV13; j_gene: TRBJ2-1; CDR3aa: CASSPATSSYNEQFF; CDR3nt: TGTGCCAGCAGCCCCGCCACTAGCTCCTACAATGAGCAGTTCTTC
d_gene: NA; abundance: NA; v_gene: TRBV7-6; j_gene: TRBJ1-3; CDR3aa: CASSLGVSGNTIYF; CDR3nt: TGTGCCAGCAGCTTAGGGGTTTCTGGAAACACCATATATTTT
d_gene: TRBD1; abundance: NA; v_gene: TRBV2; j_gene: TRBJ2-7; CDR3aa: CASVGQGYEQYF; CDR3nt: TGTGCCAGCGTGGGACAGGGCTACGAGCAGTACTTC
d_gene: TRBD2; abundance: NA; v_gene: TRBV19; j_gene: TRBJ2-1; CDR3aa: CASSRSSGVHEQFF; CDR3nt: TGTGCCAGTAGTAGGTCTAGCGGGGTGCATGAGCAGTTCTTC
d_gene: TRBD1; abundance: NA; v_gene: TRBV2; j_gene: TRBJ2-7; CDR3aa: CASSVQGDGDEQYF; CDR3nt: TGTGCCAGCAGTGTGCAGGGGGATGGGGACGAGCAGTACTTC
d_gene: NA; abundance: NA; v_gene: TRBV5-4; j_gene: TRBJ1-2; CDR3aa: CASSYGGLRGGYTF; CDR3nt: TGTGCCAGCAGTTATGGAGGCCTACGGGGGGGCTACACCTTC
d_gene: NA; abundance: NA; v_gene: TRBV6-2/TRBV6-3; j_gene: TRBJ2-5; CDR3aa: CASSYEGYSGVETQYF; CDR3nt: TGTGCCAGCAGTTACGAGGGCTACAGTGGTGTCGAGACCCAGTACTTC
d_gene: NA; abundance: NA; v_gene: TRBV20-1; j_gene: TRBJ2-3; CDR3aa: CSGSITDTQYF; CDR3nt: TGCAGTGGTTCCATCACAGATACGCAGTATTTT